One sample yielded the 11 T cell receptor beta chains listed below, sequenced in a study of response to subunit inactivated influenza vaccine. Using its own MiXCR run on the RT-PCR reads, TCRdb lists one record per CDR3 protein. The data hold roughly 500,000 distinct CDR3 sequences, with 16% observed a single time. Here the sequenced sample was CD4+ T cells sorted from PBMCs, taken less than 30 months after vaccination. The receptors were gathered from a man in his fifties or sixties who received an inactivated influenza vaccine.

This clonotype showed up just once. This chain links TRBV12-3 or TRBV12-4 with TRBJ1-4, with unresolved D. CDR3 length equals 14 residues. V gave up 6 bases and J gave up 11 bases, with 19 bases separating them. The CDR3 DNA reads TGTGCCAGCAGGCCTACCTCGATCGGTGGGAAACTGTTTTTT. This translates into CASRPTSIGGKLFF.

The V call is TRBV5-5, the J call TRBJ1-2; D remains unclear. The CDR3 consists of 15 residues. Germline CDR1 SGHKS, CDR2 YYEKEE (reference sequence). V lost 0 bases and J lost 4, with 13 bases in between. CDR3 protein: CASSLGPGVLYGYTF. The CDR3, as DNA: TGTGCCAGCAGCTTGGGACCTGGGGTTCTCTATGGCTACACCTTC.

This rearrangement joins TRBV6-1 to TRBJ2-7; D perhaps matches TRBD1 (5 bases). Germline lookup yields CDR1 MNHNS and CDR2 SASEGT. The CDR3 has 13 amino acids. The V end was cut by 2 bases, the J end by 1 base, with 6 bases between. Here the CDR3 reads CASSEQGSYEQYF. CDR3 in DNA: TGTGCCAGCAGTGAACAGGGATCCTACGAGCAGTACTTC.

This chain uses TRBV12-3 or TRBV12-4 with TRBJ2-7; maybe TRBD1 (5 bases). The CDR3 has 14 amino acids. The V gene lost 4 bases and the J gene lost 5 bases, with 15 bases spanning the gap. In DNA form, the CDR3 reads TGTGCCAGCAGTTCGGACATTGGAGCCAACGAGCAGTACTTC. This translates into CASSSDIGANEQYF.

The CDR3 DNA reads TGTGCCACGACAGGGGCTATGTTGACAGATACGCAGTATTTT. Residues: CATTGAMLTDTQYF. The chain joins TRBV10-3 to TRBJ2-3, with 8 bases identical to TRBD1. The length of the CDR3 is 14 residues. J lost 3 bases, V lost 10 bases, and 9 bases had no gene match. The germline V gene has CDR1 ENHRY and CDR2 SYGVKD.

This clonotype was recorded at least ten times. The chain recombines TRBV7-9 with TRBJ1-4; D call uncertain. Trimming removed 1 base at V and 0 bases at J, with 9 bases between. Germline loops: CDR1 SEHNR, CDR2 FQNEAQ (reference sequence). The CDR3 length is 16 residues. CDR3 region: CASSLGAGATNEKLFF. CDR3 nucleotide sequence: TGTGCCAGCAGCTTAGGTGCCGGGGCAACTAATGAAAAACTGTTTTTT.

This clonotype was observed a handful of times. The chain joins TRBV20-1 to TRBJ2-1, with D possibly matching TRBD2 (6 bases). Germline V gives CDR1 DFQATT, CDR2 SNEGSKA (reference sequence). CDR3 length equals 16 residues. V lost 0 bases, J lost 1 base, and 13 bases lay in between. The CDR3 DNA sequence: TGCAGTGCTAGAGAGATCGGGAGTCGATCCTACAATGAGCAGTTCTTC. This sequence encodes CSAREIGSRSYNEQFF.

This clonotype was detected only a few times. The chain couples TRBV6-2 or TRBV6-3 to TRBJ1-5; D unclear. CDR1 is MNHEY, CDR2 SVGEGT, per germline. The V gene lost 2 bases and the J gene lost 0 bases, with 14 bases spanning the gap. The CDR3 contains 17 residues. The CDR3 DNA sequence: TGTGCCAGCAGTTACCGTAAGGGTATGGGTAGCAATCAGCCCCAGCATTTT. Residues: CASSYRKGMGSNQPQHF.

V gene TRBV2 combines with J gene TRBJ1-5; D remains ambiguous. CDR3 size: 14 residues. The V end lost 4 bases, the J end lost 5 bases, and 12 bases lay between the germline ends. Germline CDR1 and CDR2: SNHLY and FYNNEI. The CDR3 nucleotides are TGTGCCAGCAGTGGAGGCAGAAATCATCAGCCCCAGCATTTT. Translating gives CASSGGRNHQPQHF.

This clonotype was found a few times. J is TRBJ2-2 and V is TRBV5-4; 9 nucleotides align to TRBD2. V trimming: 4 bases; J trimming: 6 bases; junction bases outside the gene matches: 13. Per the germline V gene, CDR1 is SGHNT and CDR2 is YYREEE (reference sequence). The CDR3 runs to 17 residues. This CDR3 is CASSPGGLAGRAGELFF. The DNA for the CDR3 is TGTGCCAGCAGCCCCGGCGGTCTAGCGGGACGAGCCGGGGAGCTGTTTTTT.

The chain links TRBV5-4 to TRBJ2-5; D ambiguous. Germline V gene data show CDR1 as SGHNT and CDR2 as YYREEE (reference sequence). CDR3 length equals 13 residues. V dropped 4 bases and J dropped 1 base, with 8 bases sitting between them. The CDR3 is CASSSWAQETQYF. The CDR3 coding sequence is TGTGCCAGCAGCAGTTGGGCCCAAGAGACCCAGTACTTC.